The sequence of this T cell receptor beta chain was determined in a study of CD4 T cells in relation to SARS-CoV-2 and coronaviruses. Study-level information: TCR beta CDR3s were sequenced after approximately ten-day antigen culture of PBMCs. Negative control cultures got HIV-1 Nef peptides or no peptide.

Profiling relied on immunoSEQ multiplex PCR, and the TCRdb table lists in-frame clones only, not all of them. Here the sample spans some 22,000 clones, about 70% being singletons. After removal of 1 base from V and 7 bases from J, the junction contained 9 bases not matched to a gene. The CDR3 consists of 15 residues. CDR1 and CDR2 from the germline V gene are MGHRA and YSYEKL. The unexposed donors gave CD4+ T cells in about 2011-2019, prior to COVID-19. The cells were cultured for 9 to 11 days before CD4+ T cells were isolated. As concerns this clone: Its antigen remains unidentified.

The TCR comes from a human donor in good health. The V and J genes are TRBV4-1 and TRBJ2-5; 7 nucleotides align to TRBD1. Sequenced material: CD4+ T cells from PBMCs, cultured in vitro. CDR3: CASSQVGRGMGTQYF. CDR3 sequence (DNA): TGCGCCAGCAGCCAAGTAGGCAGGGGGATGGGGACCCAGTACTTC.